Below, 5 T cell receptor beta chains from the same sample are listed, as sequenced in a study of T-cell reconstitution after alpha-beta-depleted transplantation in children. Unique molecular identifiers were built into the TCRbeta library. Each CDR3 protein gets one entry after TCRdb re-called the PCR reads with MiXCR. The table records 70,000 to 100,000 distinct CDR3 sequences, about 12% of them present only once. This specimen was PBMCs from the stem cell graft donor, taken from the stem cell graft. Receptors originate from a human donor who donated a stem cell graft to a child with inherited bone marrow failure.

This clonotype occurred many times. The DNA of the CDR3 is TGTGCCAGCAGCCCAAACACAGATACGCAGTATTTT. This gives the protein CASSPNTDTQYF. The rearrangement joins TRBV7-2 to TRBJ2-3, with D unresolved. The CDR3 sequence is 12 residues long. Between the trimmed V and J ends, which lost 5 bases and 2 bases, there was a span of 5 bases. Germline lookup yields CDR1 SGHTA and CDR2 FQGNSA.

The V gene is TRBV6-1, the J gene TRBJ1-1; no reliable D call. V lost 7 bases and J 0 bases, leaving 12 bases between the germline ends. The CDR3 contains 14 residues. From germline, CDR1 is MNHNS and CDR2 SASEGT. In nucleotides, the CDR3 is TGTGCCAGCATCGGACCCGGGGTGAACACTGAAGCTTTCTTT. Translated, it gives CASIGPGVNTEAFF.

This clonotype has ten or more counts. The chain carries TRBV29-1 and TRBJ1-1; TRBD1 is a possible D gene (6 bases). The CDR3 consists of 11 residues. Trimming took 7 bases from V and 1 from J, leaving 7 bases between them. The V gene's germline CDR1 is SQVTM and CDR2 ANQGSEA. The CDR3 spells CSGTENTEAFF. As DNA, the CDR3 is TGCAGCGGGACAGAGAACACTGAAGCTTTCTTT.

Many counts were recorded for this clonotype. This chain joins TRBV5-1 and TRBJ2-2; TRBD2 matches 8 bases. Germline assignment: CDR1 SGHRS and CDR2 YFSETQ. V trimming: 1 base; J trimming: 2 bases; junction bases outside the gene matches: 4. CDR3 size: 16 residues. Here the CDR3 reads CASSLRAGGNTGELFF. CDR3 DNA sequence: TGCGCCAGCAGCTTGCGGGCGGGAGGAAACACCGGGGAGCTGTTTTTT.

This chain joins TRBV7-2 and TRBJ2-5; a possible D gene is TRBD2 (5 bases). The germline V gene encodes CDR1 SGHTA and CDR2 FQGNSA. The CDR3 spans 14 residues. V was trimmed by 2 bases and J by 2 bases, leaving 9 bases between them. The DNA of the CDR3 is TGTGCCAGCAGCTTAACTCGGACTCAAGAGACCCAGTACTTC. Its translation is CASSLTRTQETQYF.